In its sample, the clone carrying this T cell receptor (beta chain) was seen a few times. No antigen is known for it. The record originates from a study of spatial heterogeneity in lung cancer. Study in general: Each unique TCR and UMI combination was seen more than ten times on average in raw reads.

The sample's time point: sample taken at primary tumor resection. The CDR3 length is 14 residues. Germline loops: CDR1 SGHVS, CDR2 FQNEAQ. With 2 bases removed from V and 3 bases from J, the gap between germline ends came to 11 bases. Study-wide points: The study found ubiquitous expanded tumor TCRs in blood more at resection than follow-up.

A unique molecular identifier was attached to every TCR cDNA molecule. TCRdb itself ran the 5' RACE reads through MiXCR, one entry per CDR3 protein. The repertoire holds 9,500 to 12,000 distinct CDR3 sequences, 6.3% seen once, with about 26% in the top ten. The receptor's source is a male donor with early-stage non-small cell lung cancer. The sample in question was PBMCs, obtained at surgery. The chain combines TRBV7-8 with TRBJ2-7; D is uncertain. The CDR3: CASSLSLLSYEQYF. The CDR3 DNA is TGTGCCAGCAGCTTAAGCCTTTTGAGCTACGAGCAGTACTTC.